The T cell receptor (beta chain) under discussion was sequenced for a study of CD8+CD57+ T cells in acquired aplastic anemia. The V and J ends lost 4 bases and 7 bases, in that order; junction bases with no gene match: 7. Germline V gene data show CDR1 as SSHAT and CDR2 as FNYEAQ (reference sequence). This CDR3 is 15 amino acids long. Template material for TCR beta VDJ and CDR3 profiling consisted of genomic DNA. Each CDR3 protein is one row after TCRdb ran MiXCR on the reads. The profile covers 200,000 to 250,000 distinct CDR3 sequences, with less than 75% appearing a single time and around 60% taken by the ten largest. Patients sequenced had flow cytometry evidence of CD8+CD57+ cell expansion.

The sequenced sample was sorted CD4+, CD8+, or CD8+CD57+ T cells (not recorded which) from PBMCs. The receptor's source is a human donor with aplastic anemia. This chain connects TRBV7-7 to TRBJ2-5; 12 bases are a match to TRBD2. Written as DNA, the CDR3 is TGTGCCAGCAGCTCCCTAGCGGGGGGGGCCGGGACCCAGTACTTC. Amino acid sequence: CASSSLAGGAGTQYF.